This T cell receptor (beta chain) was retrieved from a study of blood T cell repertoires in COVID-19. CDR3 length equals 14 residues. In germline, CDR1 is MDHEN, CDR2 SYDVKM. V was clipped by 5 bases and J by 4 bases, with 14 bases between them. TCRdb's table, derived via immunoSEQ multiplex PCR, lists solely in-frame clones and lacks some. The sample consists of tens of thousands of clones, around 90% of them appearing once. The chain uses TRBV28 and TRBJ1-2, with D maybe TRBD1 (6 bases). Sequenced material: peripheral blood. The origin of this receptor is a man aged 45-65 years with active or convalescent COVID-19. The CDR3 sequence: CASSTPTGGYGYTF. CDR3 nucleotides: TGTGCCAGCAGTACGCCGACAGGCGGCTATGGCTACACCTTC.